This T cell receptor beta chain emerged from a study of low-dose radiotherapy and immunotherapy resistance in tumors. First-strand cDNA relied on TRAV- and TRBV-specific primers spanning alpha and beta chains. The PCR that amplified TCRs ran for approximately 18 cycles, relying on a constant-region primer and a V-primer adapter. TCRdb itself ran the reads through MiXCR, one entry per CDR3 protein. The repertoire holds 95,000 to 100,000 distinct CDR3 sequences, with less than 25% as singletons. Time point here: after trial treatment. The treatment was: LDRT plus nivolumab, ipilimumab, low-dose cyclophosphamide and aspirin (RACIN trial). This clonotype appeared many times. The clonotype was recovered from a male donor with prostate cancer. This specimen was PBMCs, taken after low-dose radiotherapy plus immunotherapy.

CDR3 loop: CASSLFGDSPLHF. The CDR3 DNA reads TGTGCCAGCAGCTTATTTGGAGATTCACCCCTCCACTTT. The V gene is TRBV7-8, the J gene TRBJ1-6; no firm D call. The CDR3 totals 13 residues. In germline, CDR1 is SGHVS, CDR2 FQNEAQ. Trimming removed 2 bases from V and 8 bases from J, with 7 bases in between.